The 29 T cell receptor beta chains given below trace back to one sample, sequenced in a study of OX40 agonist ivuxolimab in advanced cancers. Produced via immunoSEQ multiplex PCR; TCRdb's table is partial and in-frame only. The sample holds 20,000 to 25,000 clones, around nine tenths seen once. The sample in question was CD4+ or CD8+ T cells sorted from blood, obtained in a trial of the OX40 agonist ivuxolimab. The receptor set was obtained from an adult with an advanced solid tumor such as melanoma, head and neck, liver or kidney cancer.

The chain carries TRBV29-1 and TRBJ2-7, with 9 bases fitting TRBD2. Trimming at V came to 1 base and at J to 4 bases, leaving 17 bases not matched to a gene. The CDR3 is made up of 18 amino acids. The V gene's germline CDR1 is SQVTM and CDR2 ANQGSEA. This CDR3 is CSVEAPGVAGERVYEQYF. Written as DNA, the CDR3 is TGCAGCGTTGAAGCTCCCGGGGTAGCGGGGGAACGGGTGTACGAGCAGTACTTC.

With regard to this clone: The germline gene is not matched at one end of the junction; a read error may be the cause. This same CDR3 is encoded by further DNA sequences in the sample. V is TRBV5-6 and J is TRBJ2-3; 9 bases map to TRBD1. The CDR3 is 18 residues long. Looked up from germline, CDR1 is SGHDT and CDR2 is YYEEEE. The CDR3 sequence is CASSLAKPGQGPTDTQYF. As DNA, the CDR3 is TGTGCCAGTAGCTTGGCCAAACCGGGACAGGGTCCCACAGATACGCAGTATTTT. Full variable domain (missing parts from reference TRBV5-6 and TRBJ2-3): DAGVTQSPTHLIKTRGQQVTLRCSPKSGHDTVSWYQQALGQGPQFIFQYYEEEERQRGNFPDRFSGHQFPNYSSELNVNALLLGDSALYLCASSLAKPGQGPTDTQYFGPGTRLTVL.

The chain combines TRBV6-6 with TRBJ2-3; D remains ambiguous. Trimming stripped 2 bases from V and 4 bases from J, with 10 bases between. The CDR3 has 14 amino acids. Germline V gene data show CDR1 as MNHNY and CDR2 as SVGAGI (reference sequence). The CDR3 sequence is CASSYVQVADTQYF. Written as DNA, the CDR3 is TGTGCCAGCAGTTACGTCCAGGTGGCAGATACGCAGTATTTT.

The table lists this clone with a few counts. CDR3 protein: CASSLAGAGAEEYF. In DNA, the CDR3 is TGTGCCAGCAGCTTAGCGGGGGCGGGGGCAGAGGAGTATTTT. The chain recombines TRBV7-9 with TRBJ2-3; maybe TRBD2 (7 bases). CDR1 is SEHNR and CDR2 is FQNEAQ in the germline V gene (reference sequence). The length of the CDR3 is 14 residues. Deletions cut 0 bases from V and 13 bases from J, with 17 bases between. The whole variable domain, filled in from reference TRBV7-9 and TRBJ2-3, reads DTGVSQNPRHKITKRGQNVTFRCDPISEHNRLYWYRQTLGQGPEFLTYFQNEAQLEKSRLLSDRFSAERPKGSFSTLEIQRTEQGDSAMYLCASSLAGAGAEEYFGPGTRLTVL.

This chain connects TRBV2 to TRBJ2-7, with 8 bases matching TRBD2. Germline V gives CDR1 SNHLY, CDR2 FYNNEI. V trimming: 5 bases; J trimming: 0 bases; junction bases outside the gene matches: 6. This CDR3 region has 15 residues. The CDR3 region is CASSPTSAISYEQYF. CDR3 DNA: TGTGCCAGCAGTCCGACTAGCGCAATCTCCTACGAGCAGTACTTC.

The J gene is TRBJ1-1, the V gene TRBV27; D perhaps matches TRBD1 (5 bases). With 2 bases removed from V and 3 bases from J, the gap between germline ends came to 19 bases. This CDR3 spans 17 amino acids. Germline CDR1 reads MNHEY; CDR2 reads SMNVEV (reference sequence). The CDR3 is CASSLIRTPGRDTEAFF. The CDR3 DNA is TGTGCCAGCAGTTTAATCCGAACGCCAGGGAGGGACACTGAAGCTTTCTTT.

This clone was counted only a few times. The chain employs TRBV7-8 and TRBJ2-1; 10 bases line up with TRBD2. This CDR3 is 16 amino acids long. Germline V gives CDR1 SGHVS, CDR2 FQNEAQ. V shed 5 bases and J 3 bases; nucleotides not matched to a gene: 7. The CDR3 sequence is CASSAGLAGVYNEQFF. The CDR3 DNA follows: TGTGCCAGCAGCGCCGGTCTAGCGGGAGTCTACAATGAGCAGTTCTTC.

A few counts support this clone. The chain carries TRBV5-4 and TRBJ1-1, with 8 bases fitting TRBD1. This CDR3 comprises 13 residues. V trimming: 2 bases; J trimming: 7 bases; junction bases outside the gene matches: 4. The germline gives CDR1 SGHNT, CDR2 YYREEE (reference sequence). CDR3 in amino acids: CASSFAGGGEAFF. The CDR3 DNA is TGTGCCAGCAGCTTTGCAGGGGGCGGTGAAGCTTTCTTT.

The rearrangement uses TRBV7-2 and TRBJ2-5; a weak D match, TRBD2 (5 bases). The CDR3 has 15 residues. V lost 2 bases and J lost 7, with 17 bases in between. Germline values: CDR1 SGHTA, CDR2 FQGNSA. The CDR3 is CASSLKAVSRGTQYF. CDR3 DNA sequence: TGTGCCAGCAGCTTAAAAGCGGTCTCAAGAGGGACCCAGTACTTC.

There are a few counts of this clone. The chain is built from TRBV7-3 and TRBJ2-2; 14 nucleotides line up with TRBD2. The CDR3 is 18 amino acids. Germline V lookup: CDR1 SGHTA, CDR2 FQGTGA. V gave up 5 bases and J gave up 4 bases; unmatched junction bases: 9. Here the CDR3 reads CASSHTPGLAGVTGELFF. Written as DNA, the CDR3 is TGTGCCAGCAGCCACACTCCGGGACTAGCGGGAGTCACCGGGGAGCTGTTTTTT.

J is TRBJ2-5 and V is TRBV7-9; TRBD1 might be the D (5 bases). CDR1 and CDR2 from the germline V gene are SEHNR and FQNEAQ (reference sequence). Trimming left V 5 bases short and J 2 bases short, with 18 bases between. The CDR3 runs 16 residues. The CDR3 region is CASSPPSTDNQETQYF. The CDR3 DNA is TGTGCCAGCAGCCCCCCTTCGACAGATAATCAAGAGACCCAGTACTTC.

The CDR3 DNA sequence: TGCGCCAGCAGCCAAGGTGGGGGGCTGGGCAATCAGCCCCAGCATTTT. It encodes CASSQGGGLGNQPQHF. J is TRBJ1-5 and V is TRBV4-1; D may be TRBD1 (6 bases). CDR3 length: 16 amino acids. The ends were cut back, 1 base at V and 2 bases at J, with 12 bases in the middle. Germline values: CDR1 MGHRA, CDR2 YSYEKL.

The chain uses TRBV5-6 and TRBJ2-1; 7 bases are shared with TRBD1. CDR1 and CDR2 (germline): SGHDT, YYEEEE. V lost 2 bases to trimming and J lost 4 bases; unmatched junction nucleotides: 12. The CDR3 extends over 17 amino acids. CDR3 DNA sequence: TGTGCCAGCAGCTTTGAGTTTGGATGGGACAGTTACAATGAGCAGTTCTTC. Translating gives CASSFEFGWDSYNEQFF.

The J gene is TRBJ2-7, the V gene TRBV7-9, with unresolved D. CDR1 SEHNR and CDR2 FQNEAQ come from the germline V gene (reference sequence). The length of the CDR3 is 14 residues. Trimming pared 2 bases from V and 2 bases from J, leaving 10 bases between. DNA of the CDR3: TGTGCCAGCAGCTTACCTGGGCGGCCCTACGAGCAGTACTTC. This translates into CASSLPGRPYEQYF.

This sequence joins TRBV19 and TRBJ2-3, with a possible D match to TRBD2 (6 bases). The CDR3 runs to 13 residues. Germline CDR1 is LNHDA and CDR2 is SQIVND (reference sequence). Trimming removed 7 bases at V and 8 bases at J, with 16 bases between. As DNA, the CDR3 is TGTGCCAGTATCTCTGGCCCCGGGGGTACGCAGTATTTT. It is translated as CASISGPGGTQYF.

The V gene is TRBV28, the J gene TRBJ2-3; D is tentatively TRBD1 or TRBD2 (6 bases each). Germline assignment: CDR1 MDHEN and CDR2 SYDVKM. V was shortened by 5 bases and J by 1 base, with 19 bases between the two germline ends. This CDR3 has 17 amino acids. In DNA, the CDR3 is TGTGCCAGCAGTCTCATCGACGGGGGCCTCGGCACAGATACGCAGTATTTT. This gives the protein CASSLIDGGLGTDTQYF.

The V call is TRBV19, the J call TRBJ2-3; perhaps TRBD1 as D (6 bases). The CDR3 is 19 amino acids. The V end lost 8 bases, the J end lost 3 bases, and 30 bases lay between the germline ends. Germline CDR1 reads LNHDA; CDR2 reads SQIVND (reference sequence). CDR3 coding DNA: TGTGCCAGTTCGACGGACAGCCCAAGGTCCCGAGGGTCGACAGATACGCAGTATTTT. Its translation is CASSTDSPRSRGSTDTQYF. The variable domain in full, with the rest retrieved from reference TRBV19 and TRBJ2-3, is DGGITQSPKYLFRKEGQNVTLSCEQNLNHDAMYWYRQDPGQGLRLIYYSQIVNDFQKGDIAEGYSVSREKKESFPLTVTSAQKNPTAFYLCASSTDSPRSRGSTDTQYFGPGTRLTVL.

In its sample, this clone was seen once. The chain is built from TRBV7-9 and TRBJ2-6; D not resolved. V was pared by 5 bases and J by 3 bases, with 2 bases between. Germline V gene sequence: CDR1 SEHNR, CDR2 FQNEAQ (reference sequence). The CDR3 contains 12 residues. CDR3 protein: CASSLGANVLTF. The CDR3 DNA follows: TGTGCCAGCAGCCTTGGGGCCAACGTCCTGACTTTC.

The rearrangement joins TRBV5-6 to TRBJ2-3; no definite D call. From germline, CDR1 is SGHDT and CDR2 YYEEEE. The V gene lost 3 bases and the J gene lost 5 bases, with 13 bases spanning the gap. The CDR3 totals 14 residues. For the CDR3, the DNA is TGTGCCAGCAGCTCCGGGCCTTGGGTAGATACGCAGTATTTT. This codes for CASSSGPWVDTQYF.

The chain couples TRBV11-3 to TRBJ2-5; D not resolved. The CDR3 consists of 13 residues. The germline V gene has CDR1 SGHNT and CDR2 YENEEA. Trimming pared 4 bases from V and 5 bases from J, leaving 11 bases between. CDR3 sequence (DNA): TGTGCCAGCAGCTCAAGGCTGCTGGAGACCCAGTACTTC. It yields the protein CASSSRLLETQYF.

The chain couples TRBV27 to TRBJ2-7; D ambiguous. This CDR3 has 16 residues. V dropped 5 bases and J dropped 0 bases, with 17 bases sitting between them. Germline V gene data show CDR1 as MNHEY and CDR2 as SMNVEV (reference sequence). CDR3 sequence: CASSPSVGQSSYEQYF. The CDR3 coding sequence is TGTGCCAGCAGTCCCTCTGTCGGGCAGAGCTCCTACGAGCAGTACTTC.

This chain links TRBV25-1 with TRBJ1-3; no firm D call. The CDR3 extends over 14 amino acids. Deletions cut 2 bases from V and 2 bases from J, with 7 bases between. Looked up from germline, CDR1 is MGHDK and CDR2 is SYGVNS. The CDR3 spells CASSEEKTGNTIYF. The CDR3 DNA follows: TGTGCCAGCAGTGAAGAGAAGACTGGAAACACCATATATTTT.

The CDR3 loop is CASQGSRSGELFF. The CDR3 nucleotides read TGTGCCAGCCAGGGCAGTCGATCCGGGGAGCTGTTTTTT. V gene TRBV6-6 combines with J gene TRBJ2-2; TRBD1 is a possible D gene (5 bases). CDR1 and CDR2 (germline): MNHNY, SVGAGI (reference sequence). There are 13 residues in the CDR3. Between the trimmed V and J ends, which lost 8 bases and 6 bases, there was a span of 13 bases.

This chain joins TRBV29-1 and TRBJ2-3; 11 bases align to TRBD2. There are 14 residues in the CDR3. V lost 8 bases, J lost 2 bases, and 6 bases stayed unmatched. The germline V gene encodes CDR1 SQVTM and CDR2 ANQGSEA. The CDR3 coding sequence is TGCAGCACCTCGACTAGCGGGACCACAGATACGCAGTATTTT. Translated: CSTSTSGTTDTQYF.

A few counts support this clone. The rearrangement uses TRBV11-2 and TRBJ1-1; D is unresolved. The length of the CDR3 is 12 residues. Trimming pared 5 bases from V and 1 base from J, leaving 5 bases between. Germline CDR1 SGHAT, CDR2 FQNNGV. The CDR3 here is CASSLWNTEAFF. In nucleotides, the CDR3 is TGTGCCAGCAGCCTCTGGAACACTGAAGCTTTCTTT.

The CDR3 protein is CASSLNRGSEQYF. Written as DNA, the CDR3 is TGCGCCAGCAGCCTGAATAGGGGGAGCGAGCAGTACTTC. This sequence joins TRBV4-3 and TRBJ2-7, with a weak D call TRBD1 (6 bases). V lost 4 bases, J lost 6 bases, and 13 bases lay in between. In germline, CDR1 is LGHNA, CDR2 YSLEER. The CDR3 covers 13 residues.

The CDR3: CASSLYPDLAGGGETQYF. CDR3 nucleotide sequence: TGTGCCAGCAGCTTATACCCGGATCTAGCGGGAGGAGGAGAGACCCAGTACTTC. V and J are TRBV7-8 and TRBJ2-5; 11 bases fit TRBD2. This CDR3 is 18 amino acids long. CDR1 is SGHVS, CDR2 FQNEAQ, per germline. The trim removed 2 bases at V and 4 bases at J, leaving 12 bases unmatched.

J is TRBJ2-5 and V is TRBV28, with D uncertain. Trimming cost V 5 bases and J 1 base, with 11 bases left between them. Germline loops: CDR1 MDHEN, CDR2 SYDVKM. CDR3 length: 14 amino acids. The CDR3 region has the DNA TGTGCCAGCAGTCAACGGGCCATCCAAGAGACCCAGTACTTC. The encoded protein is CASSQRAIQETQYF.

V gene TRBV4-3 combines with J gene TRBJ2-5; D is perhaps TRBD1 (6 bases). The CDR3 spans 13 residues. The V end was cut by 5 bases, the J end by 5 bases, with 12 bases between. Germline V gene data show CDR1 as LGHNA and CDR2 as YSLEER. CDR3 residues: CASSSRGWETQYF. CDR3 DNA sequence: TGCGCCAGCAGCTCCAGGGGATGGGAGACCCAGTACTTC.